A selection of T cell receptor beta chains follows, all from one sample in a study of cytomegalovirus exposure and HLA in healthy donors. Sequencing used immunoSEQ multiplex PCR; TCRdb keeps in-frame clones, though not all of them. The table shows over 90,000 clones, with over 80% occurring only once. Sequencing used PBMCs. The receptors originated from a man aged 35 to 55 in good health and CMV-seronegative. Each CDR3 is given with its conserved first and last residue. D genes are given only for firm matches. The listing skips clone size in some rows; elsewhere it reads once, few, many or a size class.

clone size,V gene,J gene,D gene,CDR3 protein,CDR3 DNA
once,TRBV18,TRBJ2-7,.,CASSGDAEQYF,TGTGCCAGCTCGGGAGACGCCGAGCAGTACTTC
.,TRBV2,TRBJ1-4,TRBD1,CASRTRQGTNEKLFF,TGTGCCAGCAGGACACGACAGGGGACTAATGAAAAACTGTTTTTT
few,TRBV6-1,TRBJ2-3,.,CASSESSGSGLDTQYF,TGTGCCAGCAGTGAGTCCTCGGGGAGCGGGTTAGATACGCAGTATTTT
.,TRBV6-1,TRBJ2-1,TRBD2,CAGSLAVSYNEQFF,TGTGCCGGCTCACTAGCGGTATCCTACAATGAGCAGTTCTTC
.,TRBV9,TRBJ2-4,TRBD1,CASSNPLGGTGKNIQYF,TGTGCCAGCAGCAACCCCCTCGGGGGGACAGGGAAAAACATTCAGTACTTC
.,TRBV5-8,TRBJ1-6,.,CASSLAGGNSPLHF,TGTGCCAGCAGCTTGGCAGGAGGGAATTCACCCCTCCACTTT
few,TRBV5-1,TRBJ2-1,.,CASSLYGSSEQFF,TGCGCCAGCAGCTTGTACGGGTCGAGTGAGCAGTTCTTC
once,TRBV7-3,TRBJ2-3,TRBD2,CASSSRLAGGLSTDTQYF,TGTGCCAGCAGCTCTCGACTAGCGGGGGGGCTTAGCACAGATACGCAGTATTTT
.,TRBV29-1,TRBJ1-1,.,CSVEDRRGALNTEAFF,TGCAGCGTTGAAGATCGGCGGGGGGCACTAAACACTGAAGCTTTCTTT
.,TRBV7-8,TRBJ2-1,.,CASGPGVGDEQFF,TGTGCCAGCGGCCCAGGGGTTGGAGATGAGCAGTTCTTC
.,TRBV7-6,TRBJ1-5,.,CASSLDPDQPQHF,TGTGCCAGCAGCTTAGATCCGGATCAGCCCCAGCATTTT
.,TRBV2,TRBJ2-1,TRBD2,CASSPGTSGGPNEQFF,TGTGCCAGCAGCCCCGGGACTAGCGGGGGTCCCAATGAGCAGTTCTTC
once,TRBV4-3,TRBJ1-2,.,CASSQDRRDGYTF,TGCGCCAGCAGCCAAGATCGGAGGGATGGCTACACCTTC
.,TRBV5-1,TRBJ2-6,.,CASRPWGTSSGANVLTF,TGCGCCAGCAGGCCTTGGGGCACCAGCTCTGGGGCCAACGTCCTGACTTTC
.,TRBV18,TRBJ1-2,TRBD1,CASSPPGTGRRGGYTF,TGTGCCAGCTCACCACCCGGGACAGGGAGGAGGGGCGGCTACACCTTC
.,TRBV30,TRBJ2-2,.,CAWSVQVSGELFF,TGTGCCTGGAGTGTACAGGTATCCGGGGAGCTGTTTTTT
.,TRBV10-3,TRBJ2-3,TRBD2,CAISEGLAATDTQYF,TGTGCCATCAGCGAGGGACTAGCCGCCACAGATACGCAGTATTTT
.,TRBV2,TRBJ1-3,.,CASRQGDSGNTIYF,TGTGCCAGCAGGCAGGGCGACTCTGGAAACACCATATATTTT
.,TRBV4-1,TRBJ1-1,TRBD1,CASSQGRRDSRRSTEAFF,TGCGCCAGCAGCCAAGGGCGGCGGGACAGCAGACGCAGCACTGAAGCTTTCTTT
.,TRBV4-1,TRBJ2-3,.,CASSQDHLAGDTQYF,TGCGCCAGCAGCCAAGATCACTTAGCAGGGGATACGCAGTATTTT
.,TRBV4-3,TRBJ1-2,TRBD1,CASSHYDRVLGGYTF,TGCGCCAGCAGCCACTACGACAGGGTACTTGGTGGCTACACCTTC
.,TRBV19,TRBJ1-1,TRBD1,CASSPGTGVVMNTEAFF,TGTGCCAGTAGTCCCGGGACAGGGGTCGTCATGAACACTGAAGCTTTCTTT
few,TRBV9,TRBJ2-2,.,CASSVVPGGSGELFF,TGTGCCAGCAGCGTAGTCCCGGGCGGGTCCGGGGAGCTGTTTTTT
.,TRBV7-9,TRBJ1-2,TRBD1,CASSLGQGVHYGYTF,TGTGCCAGCAGCTTGGGACAGGGGGTGCACTATGGCTACACCTTC
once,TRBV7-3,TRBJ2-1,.,CASSLTTTSGDEQFF,TGTGCCAGCAGCTTGACTACCACCTCTGGGGATGAGCAGTTCTTC
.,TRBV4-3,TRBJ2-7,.,CASSQELVTYEQYF,TGCGCCAGCAGCCAAGAACTTGTAACCTACGAGCAGTACTTC
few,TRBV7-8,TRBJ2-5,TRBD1,CASSRDRGGETQYF,TGTGCCAGCAGTCGGGACAGGGGGGGAGAGACCCAGTACTTC
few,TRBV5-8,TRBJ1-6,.,CASSLSPLASPLHF,TGTGCCAGCAGCTTATCACCTCTGGCTTCACCCCTCCACTTT
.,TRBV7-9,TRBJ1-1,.,CASSLEANTEAFF,TGTGCCAGCAGCTTAGAAGCGAACACTGAAGCTTTCTTT
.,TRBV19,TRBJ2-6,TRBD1,CASSTPRGRGANVLTF,TGTGCCAGTAGTACCCCTAGGGGGCGAGGGGCCAACGTCCTGACTTTC
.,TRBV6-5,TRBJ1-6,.,CASRVTGTNSPLHF,TGTGCCAGCAGGGTGACAGGTACCAATTCACCCCTCCACTTT
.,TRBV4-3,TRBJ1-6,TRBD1,CASSQGDRENSPLHF,TGCGCCAGCAGCCAAGGGGACAGGGAAAATTCACCCCTCCACTTT
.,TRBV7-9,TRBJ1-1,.,CASSSRHRLLAFF,TGTGCCAGCAGCTCCCGACACCGCCTTTTAGCTTTCTTT
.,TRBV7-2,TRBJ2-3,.,CASSSASDTQYF,TGTGCCAGCAGCTCAGCGTCGGATACGCAGTATTTT
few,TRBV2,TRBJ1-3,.,CASRADGNTIYF,TGTGCCAGCAGGGCAGATGGAAACACCATATATTTT